The 16 T cell receptor beta chains given below trace back to one sample, sequenced in a study of shared clonotypes between healthy human individuals. Only in-frame clones appear in the TCRdb table, and some are missing; sequencing was by immunoSEQ multiplex PCR. The table includes approximately 2,000,000 clones, around 93% detected once. Positive CCR7 selection of CD45RO-negative cells yielded the naive CD8 cells, and terminally differentiated effector memory CD45RA+ cells were excluded. The sample consisted of naive CD8+ T cells from PBMCs. The receptors come from a man between 18 and 29 years old in good health. Some clones in this sample may be carry-over from other donors' samples.

The chain couples TRBV15 to TRBJ2-1, with D perhaps matching TRBD1 (5 bases). V gave up 5 bases and J gave up 2 bases, with 19 bases separating them. Germline CDR1 and CDR2: LNHNV and YYDKDF (reference sequence). The CDR3 is 17 residues long. This CDR3 reads CATSEKWTRVPYNEQFF. The CDR3 bases are TGTGCCACCAGCGAAAAGTGGACCAGGGTTCCCTACAATGAGCAGTTCTTC.

The chain has TRBV11-2 and TRBJ2-3; 7 bases map to TRBD2. Germline-derived CDR1 and CDR2 are SGHAT and FQNNGV. Trimming at V came to 7 bases and at J to 9 bases, leaving 16 bases not matched to a gene. The CDR3 loop spans 15 amino acids. CDR3 in DNA: TGTGCCAGCAAAGATAACCGGGAGGTCGGATTAACGCAGTATTTT. It yields the protein CASKDNREVGLTQYF.

The chain couples TRBV27 to TRBJ1-1, with a tentative D call TRBD1 (5 bases). CDR1 is MNHEY and CDR2 is SMNVEV in the germline V gene (reference sequence). This CDR3 comprises 15 residues. Trimming cost V 0 bases and J 8 bases, with 16 bases left between them. DNA for the CDR3: TGTGCCAGCAGTTTATCCTCCCCGCCTGGGGCGGAAGCTTTCTTT. It codes for CASSLSSPPGAEAFF.

V is TRBV14 and J is TRBJ1-4; a weak D match, TRBD1 (5 bases). This CDR3 spans 17 amino acids. The V end lost 1 base, the J end lost 4 bases, and 16 bases lay between the germline ends. Germline V gene data show CDR1 as SGHDN and CDR2 as FVKESK. CDR3 amino acids: CASSQAWTFSINEKLFF. The CDR3 nucleotides are TGTGCCAGCAGCCAAGCCTGGACATTTAGCATTAATGAAAAACTGTTTTTT.

In the case of this clone: This sample also contains other DNA sequences that code for the same CDR3. The chain combines TRBV29-1 with TRBJ2-7; 15 bases align to TRBD2. The CDR3 runs 14 residues. Trimming took 6 bases from V and 3 from J; bases not matched to a gene: 3. Per germline, CDR1 SQVTM and CDR2 ANQGSEA. The CDR3 DNA sequence: TGCAGCGTAGAGGGACTAGCGGGAGGCTACGAGCAGTACTTC. It is translated as CSVEGLAGGYEQYF.

The chain recombines TRBV7-9 with TRBJ2-7; tentatively, D is TRBD2 (5 bases). Trimming cost V 4 bases and J 4 bases, with 23 bases left between them. Germline V CDR1 and CDR2: SEHNR, FQNEAQ (reference sequence). CDR3 length: 17 amino acids. Written as DNA, the CDR3 is TGTGCCAGCAGCTCGACCGAGGGTAAGGACGGGCGTTACGAGCAGTACTTC. It translates to CASSSTEGKDGRYEQYF.

The chain links TRBV4-1 to TRBJ2-7; a weak D match, TRBD2 (6 bases). CDR1 is MGHRA and CDR2 is YSYEKL in the germline V gene. The CDR3 totals 14 residues. The V end lost 4 bases, the J end lost 4 bases, and 14 bases lay between the germline ends. CDR3 sequence reads: CASSPTWGVYEQYF. As DNA, the CDR3 is TGCGCCAGCAGCCCTACGTGGGGGGTTTACGAGCAGTACTTC.

This clone has a single count. This chain joins TRBV6-5 and TRBJ2-5; TRBD1 matches at 9 bases. Matching the DNA end better, TRBJ2-7 makes the J call doubtful. Germline loops: CDR1 MNHEY, CDR2 SVGAGI. This CDR3 contains 13 residues. The CDR3: CASTRDRAYEQYF. CDR3 nucleotide sequence: TGTGCCAGCACCCGGGACAGGGCCTACGAGCAGTACTTC.

The chain uses TRBV5-6 and TRBJ2-1, with D perhaps TRBD2 (6 bases). The ends were cut back, 0 bases at V and 0 bases at J, with 13 bases in the middle. The length of the CDR3 is 17 residues. From germline, CDR1 is SGHDT and CDR2 YYEEEE. The CDR3, as DNA: TGTGCCAGCAGCTTGGTAACTAGCTTCAGCTCCTACAATGAGCAGTTCTTC. Its translation: CASSLVTSFSSYNEQFF.

The chain uses TRBV27 and TRBJ1-4; TRBD1 aligns across 11 bases. The CDR3 is made up of 15 amino acids. Trimming at V came to 5 bases and at J to 8 bases, leaving 7 bases not matched to a gene. Germline CDR1 reads MNHEY; CDR2 reads SMNVEV (reference sequence). This CDR3 reads CASSTGTGGKEKLFF. The CDR3 region has the DNA TGTGCCAGCAGTACCGGGACAGGGGGAAAAGAAAAACTGTTTTTT.

This clone was picked up one time. This same CDR3 is encoded by further DNA sequences in the sample. The chain has TRBV6-1 and TRBJ1-3, with a weak D call TRBD1 (5 bases). In germline, CDR1 is MNHNS, CDR2 SASEGT. V was cut by 2 bases and J by 2 bases, with 10 bases left in between. The CDR3 has 15 residues. The CDR3: CASSERGTAGNTIYF. CDR3 nucleotide sequence: TGTGCCAGCAGTGAACGAGGGACGGCTGGAAACACCATATATTTT.

The chain has TRBV19 and TRBJ2-5, with D perhaps being TRBD1 or TRBD2 (5 bases each). Germline V gives CDR1 LNHDA, CDR2 SQIVND (reference sequence). CDR3 length: 15 amino acids. The V end was cut by 6 bases, the J end by 5 bases, with 19 bases between. This chain's CDR3 is CASSQYEGPRETQYF. The CDR3 region has the DNA TGTGCCAGTAGCCAATATGAGGGGCCGAGGGAGACCCAGTACTTC.

This chain connects TRBV5-1 to TRBJ2-7, with D perhaps matching TRBD1 (6 bases). Trimming removed 2 bases from V and 4 bases from J, with 10 bases in between. This CDR3 contains 13 residues. CDR1 is SGHRS and CDR2 is YFSETQ in the germline V gene. The CDR3 is CASSFDRKYEQYF. The CDR3 DNA reads as TGCGCCAGCAGCTTTGACAGGAAATACGAGCAGTACTTC.

The rearrangement uses TRBV21-1 and TRBJ2-7. TRBV21-1 is classified as a pseudogene. This CDR3 is built from 12 residues. The CDR3 region has the DNA TGTGCCAGCAGCCCGGGCTCCCTGGTGTTTCGGTTC. Residues: CASSPGSLVFRF.

J is TRBJ2-2 and V is TRBV5-1; D perhaps matches TRBD2 (5 bases). The CDR3 contains 16 residues. CDR1 is SGHRS and CDR2 is YFSETQ in the germline V gene. Trimming pared 0 bases from V and 7 bases from J, leaving 16 bases between. The CDR3 nucleotides are TGCGCCAGCAGCTTGGAATCACGGGATAAAGTCGGGGAGCTGTTTTTT. Amino acid sequence: CASSLESRDKVGELFF. Full variable domain (rest looked up from reference TRBV5-1 and TRBJ2-2): KAGVTQTPRYLIKTRGQQVTLSCSPISGHRSVSWYQQTPGQGLQFLFEYFSETQRNKGNFPGRFSGRQFSNSRSEMNVSTLELGDSALYLCASSLESRDKVGELFFGEGSRLTVL.

The rearrangement joins TRBV6-5 to TRBJ2-1, with 8 nucleotides matching TRBD2. Germline trimming cut 2 bases from V and 5 bases from J; bases unmatched to any gene: 5. The length of the CDR3 is 15 residues. Germline loops: CDR1 MNHEY, CDR2 SVGAGI. The chain's CDR3 is CASSYRGGFNNEQFF. The CDR3 DNA reads as TGTGCCAGCAGTTACCGGGGGGGTTTCAACAATGAGCAGTTCTTC.